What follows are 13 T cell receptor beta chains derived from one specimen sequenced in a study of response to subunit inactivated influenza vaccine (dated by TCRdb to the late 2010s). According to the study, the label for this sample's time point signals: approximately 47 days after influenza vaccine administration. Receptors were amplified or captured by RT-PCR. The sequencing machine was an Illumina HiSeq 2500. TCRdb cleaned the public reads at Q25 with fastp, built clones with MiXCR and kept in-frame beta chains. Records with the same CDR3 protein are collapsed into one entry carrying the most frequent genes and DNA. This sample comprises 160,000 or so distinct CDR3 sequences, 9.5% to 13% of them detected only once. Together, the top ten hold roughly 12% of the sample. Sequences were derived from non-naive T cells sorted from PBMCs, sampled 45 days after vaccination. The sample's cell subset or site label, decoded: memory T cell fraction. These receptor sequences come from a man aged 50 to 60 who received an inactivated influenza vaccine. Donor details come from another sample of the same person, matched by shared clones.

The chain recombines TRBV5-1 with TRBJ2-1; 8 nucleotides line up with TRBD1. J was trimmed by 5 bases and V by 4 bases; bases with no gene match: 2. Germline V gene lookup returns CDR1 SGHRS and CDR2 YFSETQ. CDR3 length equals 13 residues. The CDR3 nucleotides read TGCGCCAGCAGCCCAGGGGGCAACAATGAGCAGTTCTTC. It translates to CASSPGGNNEQFF. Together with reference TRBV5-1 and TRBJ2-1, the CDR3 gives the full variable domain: KAGVTQTPRYLIKTRGQQVTLSCSPISGHRSVSWYQQTPGQGLQFLFEYFSETQRNKGNFPGRFSGRQFSNSRSEMNVSTLELGDSALYLCASSPGGNNEQFFGPGTRLTVL.

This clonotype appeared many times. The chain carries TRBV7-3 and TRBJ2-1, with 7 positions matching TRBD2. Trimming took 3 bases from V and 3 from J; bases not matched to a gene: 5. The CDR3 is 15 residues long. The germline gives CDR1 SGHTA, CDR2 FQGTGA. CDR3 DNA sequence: TGTGCCAGCAGCTTTGCTAGCGGAGGCTACAATGAGCAGTTCTTC. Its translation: CASSFASGGYNEQFF.

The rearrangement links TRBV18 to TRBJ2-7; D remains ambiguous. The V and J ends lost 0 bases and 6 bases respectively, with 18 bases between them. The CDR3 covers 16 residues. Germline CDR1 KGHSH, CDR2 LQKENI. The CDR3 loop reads CASSPPPTRPGSEQYF. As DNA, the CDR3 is TGTGCCAGCTCACCACCACCGACGAGGCCGGGTTCCGAGCAGTACTTC.

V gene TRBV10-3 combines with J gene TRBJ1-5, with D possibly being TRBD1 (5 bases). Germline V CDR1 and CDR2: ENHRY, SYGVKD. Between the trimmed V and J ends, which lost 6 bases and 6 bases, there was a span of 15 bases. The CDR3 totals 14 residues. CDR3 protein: CAIRSGTAGQPQHF. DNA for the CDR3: TGTGCCATCAGAAGCGGGACCGCGGGTCAGCCCCAGCATTTT.

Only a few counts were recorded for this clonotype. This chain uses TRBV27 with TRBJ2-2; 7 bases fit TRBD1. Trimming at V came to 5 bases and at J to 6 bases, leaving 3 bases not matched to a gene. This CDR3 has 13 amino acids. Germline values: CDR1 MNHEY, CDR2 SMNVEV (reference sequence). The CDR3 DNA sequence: TGTGCCAGCAGTCAACAGGGGTCCGGGGAGCTGTTTTTT. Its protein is CASSQQGSGELFF.

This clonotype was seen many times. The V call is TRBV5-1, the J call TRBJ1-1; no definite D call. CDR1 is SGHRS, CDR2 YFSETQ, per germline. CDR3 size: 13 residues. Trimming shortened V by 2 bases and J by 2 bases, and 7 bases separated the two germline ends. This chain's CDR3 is CASSFTTNTEAFF. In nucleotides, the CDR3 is TGCGCCAGCAGCTTCACGACAAACACTGAAGCTTTCTTT.

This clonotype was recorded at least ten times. CDR3 protein: CASSYVGRTYEQYF. The CDR3 DNA is TGTGCCAGCAGTTACGTAGGGAGGACCTACGAGCAGTACTTC. The V call is TRBV6-2 or TRBV6-3, the J call TRBJ2-7, with a tentative D call TRBD2 (6 bases). CDR1 is MNHEY, CDR2 SVGEGT, per germline. Trimming shortened V by 2 bases and J by 2 bases, and 10 bases separated the two germline ends. The CDR3 covers 14 residues.

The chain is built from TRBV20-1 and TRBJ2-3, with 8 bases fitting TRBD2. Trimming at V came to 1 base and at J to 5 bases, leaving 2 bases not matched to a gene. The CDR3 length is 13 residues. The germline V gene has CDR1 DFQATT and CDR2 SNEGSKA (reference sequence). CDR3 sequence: CSARAGGRDTQYF. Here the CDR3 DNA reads TGCAGTGCTAGAGCGGGGGGGAGAGATACGCAGTATTTT.

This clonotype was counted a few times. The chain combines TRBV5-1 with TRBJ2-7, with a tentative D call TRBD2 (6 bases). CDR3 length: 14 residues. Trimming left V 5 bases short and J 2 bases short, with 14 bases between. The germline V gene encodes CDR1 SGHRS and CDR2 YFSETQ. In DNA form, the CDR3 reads TGCGCCAGCAGACTCCAACCGGGAGCCTACGAGCAGTACTTC. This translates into CASRLQPGAYEQYF. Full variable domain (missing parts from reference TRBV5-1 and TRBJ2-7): KAGVTQTPRYLIKTRGQQVTLSCSPISGHRSVSWYQQTPGQGLQFLFEYFSETQRNKGNFPGRFSGRQFSNSRSEMNVSTLELGDSALYLCASRLQPGAYEQYFGPGTRLTVT.

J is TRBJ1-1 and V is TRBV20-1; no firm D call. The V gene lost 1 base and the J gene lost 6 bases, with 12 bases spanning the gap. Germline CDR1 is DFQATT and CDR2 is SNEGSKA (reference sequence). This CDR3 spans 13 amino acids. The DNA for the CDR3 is TGCAGTGCTAGAGTCCGACCCAGCTCTGAAGCTTTCTTT. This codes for CSARVRPSSEAFF.

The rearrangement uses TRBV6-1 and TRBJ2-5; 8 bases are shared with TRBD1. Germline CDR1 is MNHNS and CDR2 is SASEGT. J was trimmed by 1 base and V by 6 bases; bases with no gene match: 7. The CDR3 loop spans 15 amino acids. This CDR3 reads CASRRHRGAQETQYF. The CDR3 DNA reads TGTGCCAGCAGGCGTCACAGGGGGGCCCAAGAGACCCAGTACTTC.

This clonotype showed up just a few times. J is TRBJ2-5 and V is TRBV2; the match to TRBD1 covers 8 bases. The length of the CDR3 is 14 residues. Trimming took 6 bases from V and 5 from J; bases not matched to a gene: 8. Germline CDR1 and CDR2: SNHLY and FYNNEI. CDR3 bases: TGTGCCAGCAGCCGGACAGGGTATCGGGAGACCCAGTACTTC. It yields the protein CASSRTGYRETQYF. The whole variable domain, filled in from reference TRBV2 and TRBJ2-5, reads EPEVTQTPSHQVTQMGQEVILRCVPISNHLYFYWYRQILGQKVEFLVSFYNNEISEKSEIFDDQFSVERPDGSNFTLKIRSTKLEDSAMYFCASSRTGYRETQYFGPGTRLLVL.

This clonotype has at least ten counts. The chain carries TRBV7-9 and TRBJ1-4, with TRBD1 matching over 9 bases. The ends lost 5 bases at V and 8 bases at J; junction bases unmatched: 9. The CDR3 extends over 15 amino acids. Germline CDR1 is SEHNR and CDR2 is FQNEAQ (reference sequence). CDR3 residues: CASSPDRGRAEKLFF. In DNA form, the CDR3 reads TGTGCCAGCAGCCCGGACAGGGGACGGGCGGAAAAACTGTTTTTT. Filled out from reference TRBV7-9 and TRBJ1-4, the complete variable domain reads DTGVSQNPRHKITKRGQNVTFRCDPISEHNRLYWYRQTLGQGPEFLTYFQNEAQLEKSRLLSDRFSAERPKGSFSTLEIQRTEQGDSAMYLCASSPDRGRAEKLFFGSGTQLSVL.